This T cell receptor (beta chain) is drawn from a study of T cell responses to AZD1222 COVID-19 vaccine. This clone came up a few times. Here immunoSEQ multiplex PCR was the method, and the copy in TCRdb shows in-frame clones only, minus some. The sample shows over 120,000 clones, 80% to 95% of them seen only once. Germline lookup yields CDR1 MNHEY and CDR2 SVGAGI. This CDR3 spans 11 amino acids. Trimming removed 7 bases from V and 3 bases from J, with 6 bases in between. Researchers grouped second doses given at about 4 or about 12 weeks into one pool. The source was peripheral blood, collected 28 days after the second AZD1222 dose. The receptor was isolated from an adult who received the AZD1222 COVID-19 vaccine. The V and J genes are TRBV6-5 and TRBJ1-1; no clear D. The CDR3 loop reads CASIKYTEAFF. The CDR3 coding sequence is TGTGCCAGCATCAAGTACACTGAAGCTTTCTTT.